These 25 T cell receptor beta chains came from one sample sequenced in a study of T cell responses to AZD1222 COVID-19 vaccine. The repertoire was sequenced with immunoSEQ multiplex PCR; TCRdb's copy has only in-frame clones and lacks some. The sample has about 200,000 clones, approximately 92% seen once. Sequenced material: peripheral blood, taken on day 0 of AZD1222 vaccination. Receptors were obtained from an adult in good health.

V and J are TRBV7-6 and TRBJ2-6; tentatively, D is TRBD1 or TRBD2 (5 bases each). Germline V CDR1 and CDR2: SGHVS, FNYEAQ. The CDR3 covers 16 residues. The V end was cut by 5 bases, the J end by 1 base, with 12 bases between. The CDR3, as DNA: TGTGCCAGCAGCAAAGAGGGGATTTCTGGGGCCAACGTCCTGACTTTC. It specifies CASSKEGISGANVLTF.

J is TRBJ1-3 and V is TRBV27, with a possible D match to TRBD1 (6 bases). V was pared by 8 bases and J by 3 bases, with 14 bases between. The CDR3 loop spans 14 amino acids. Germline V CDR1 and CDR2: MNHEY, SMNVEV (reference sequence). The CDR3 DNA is TGTGCCAGCGCCAGACAGGCGTATGGAAACACCATATATTTT. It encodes CASARQAYGNTIYF.

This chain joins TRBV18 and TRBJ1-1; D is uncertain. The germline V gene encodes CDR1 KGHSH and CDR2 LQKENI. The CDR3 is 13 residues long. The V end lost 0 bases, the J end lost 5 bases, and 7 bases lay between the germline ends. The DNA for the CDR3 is TGTGCCAGCTCACCACCACAACGAACTGAAGCTTTCTTT. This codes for CASSPPQRTEAFF.

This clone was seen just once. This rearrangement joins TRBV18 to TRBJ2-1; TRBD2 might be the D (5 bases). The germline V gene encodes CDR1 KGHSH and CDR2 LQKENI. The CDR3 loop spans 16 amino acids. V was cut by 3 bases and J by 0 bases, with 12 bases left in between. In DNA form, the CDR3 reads TGTGCCAGCTCACCGACTTGGGAGAGCTCCTACAATGAGCAGTTCTTC. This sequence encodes CASSPTWESSYNEQFF.

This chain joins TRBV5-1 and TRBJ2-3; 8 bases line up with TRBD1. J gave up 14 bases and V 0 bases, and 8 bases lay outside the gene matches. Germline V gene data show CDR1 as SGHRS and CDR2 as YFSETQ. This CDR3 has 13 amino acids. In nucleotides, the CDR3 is TGCGCCAGCAGCTTGGCCCAGCAGGGGGCCCCGTATTTT. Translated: CASSLAQQGAPYF.

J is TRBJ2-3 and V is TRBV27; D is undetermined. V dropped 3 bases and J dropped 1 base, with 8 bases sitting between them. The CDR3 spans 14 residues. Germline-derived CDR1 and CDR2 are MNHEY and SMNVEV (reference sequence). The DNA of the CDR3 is TGTGCCAGCAGTTTTCTCCAAGGCACAGATACGCAGTATTTT. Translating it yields CASSFLQGTDTQYF.

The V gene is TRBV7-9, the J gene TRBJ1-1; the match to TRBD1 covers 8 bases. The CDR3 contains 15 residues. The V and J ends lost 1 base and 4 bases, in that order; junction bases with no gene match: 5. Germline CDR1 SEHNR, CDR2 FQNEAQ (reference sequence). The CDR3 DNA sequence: TGTGCCAGCAGCTTAGGCTGGACAGGGTCCACTGAAGCTTTCTTT. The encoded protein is CASSLGWTGSTEAFF.

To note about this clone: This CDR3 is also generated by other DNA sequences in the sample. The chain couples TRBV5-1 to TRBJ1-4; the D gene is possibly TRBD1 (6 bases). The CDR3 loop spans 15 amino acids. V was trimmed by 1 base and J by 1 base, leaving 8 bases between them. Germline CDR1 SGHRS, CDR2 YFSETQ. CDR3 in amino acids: CASSLQGGTNEKLFF. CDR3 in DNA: TGCGCCAGCAGCTTGCAAGGGGGAACTAATGAAAAACTGTTTTTT.

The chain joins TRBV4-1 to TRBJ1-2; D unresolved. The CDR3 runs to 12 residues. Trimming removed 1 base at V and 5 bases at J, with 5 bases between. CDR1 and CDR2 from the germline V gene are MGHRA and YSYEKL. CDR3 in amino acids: CASSQGRYGYTF. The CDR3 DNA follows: TGCGCCAGCAGCCAAGGTCGGTATGGCTACACCTTC.

CDR3 protein: CASRKVWTGGIPNYGYTF. The CDR3 bases are TGCGCCAGCAGGAAGGTGTGGACAGGGGGCATTCCTAACTATGGCTACACCTTC. This sequence joins TRBV4-1 and TRBJ1-2; 11 positions agree with TRBD1. CDR1 is MGHRA, CDR2 YSYEKL, per germline. The ends lost 6 bases at V and 0 bases at J; junction bases unmatched: 12. The CDR3 covers 18 residues.

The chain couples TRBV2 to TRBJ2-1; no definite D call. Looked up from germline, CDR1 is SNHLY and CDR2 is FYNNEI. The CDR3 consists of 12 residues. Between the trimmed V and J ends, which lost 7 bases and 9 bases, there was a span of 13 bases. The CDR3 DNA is TGTGCCAGCATACCCCTACTGGGTGAGCAGTTCTTC. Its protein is CASIPLLGEQFF.

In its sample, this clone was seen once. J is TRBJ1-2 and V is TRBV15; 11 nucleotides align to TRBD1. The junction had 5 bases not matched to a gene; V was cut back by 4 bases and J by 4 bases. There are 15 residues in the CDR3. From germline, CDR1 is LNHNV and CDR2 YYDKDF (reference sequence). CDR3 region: CATSIRTGGGYGYTF. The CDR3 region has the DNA TGTGCCACCAGCATACGGACAGGGGGCGGCTATGGCTACACCTTC.

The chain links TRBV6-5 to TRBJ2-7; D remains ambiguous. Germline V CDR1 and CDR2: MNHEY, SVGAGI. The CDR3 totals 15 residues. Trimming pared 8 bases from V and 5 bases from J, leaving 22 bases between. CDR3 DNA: TGTGCCAGCCAGAGCGCCGTTGACCGGCCGGACGAGCAGTACTTC. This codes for CASQSAVDRPDEQYF.

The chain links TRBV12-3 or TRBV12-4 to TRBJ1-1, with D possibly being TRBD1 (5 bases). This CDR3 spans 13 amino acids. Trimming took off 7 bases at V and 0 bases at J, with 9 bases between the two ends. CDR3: CASTPGLNTEAFF. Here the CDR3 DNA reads TGTGCCAGCACCCCGGGGCTGAACACTGAAGCTTTCTTT.

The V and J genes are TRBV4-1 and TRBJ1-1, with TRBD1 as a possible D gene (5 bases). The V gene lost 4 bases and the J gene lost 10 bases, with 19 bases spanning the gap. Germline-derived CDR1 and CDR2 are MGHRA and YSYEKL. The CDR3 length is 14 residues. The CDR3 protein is CASSLDQRRDRAFF. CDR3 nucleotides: TGCGCCAGCAGCCTCGACCAACGCCGGGACCGAGCTTTCTTT.

Written as DNA, the CDR3 is TGTGCCAGCAGCCTCCGGGACTTAAATGAAAAACTGTTTTTT. Encoded protein: CASSLRDLNEKLFF. The chain recombines TRBV21-1 with TRBJ1-4. TRBV21-1 is an annotated pseudogene. The CDR3 covers 14 residues.

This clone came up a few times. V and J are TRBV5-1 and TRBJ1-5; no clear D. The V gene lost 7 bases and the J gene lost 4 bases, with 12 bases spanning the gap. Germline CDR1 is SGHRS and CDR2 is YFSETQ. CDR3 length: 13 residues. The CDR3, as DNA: TGCGCCAGCCTGAGAAGGCTTAATCAGCCCCAGCATTTT. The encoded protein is CASLRRLNQPQHF.

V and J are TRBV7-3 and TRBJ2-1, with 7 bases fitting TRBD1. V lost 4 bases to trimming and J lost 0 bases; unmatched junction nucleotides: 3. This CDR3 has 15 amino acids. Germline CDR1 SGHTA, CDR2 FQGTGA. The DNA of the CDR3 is TGTGCCAGCAGCTCGGACAGGAGCTCCTACAATGAGCAGTTCTTC. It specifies CASSSDRSSYNEQFF.

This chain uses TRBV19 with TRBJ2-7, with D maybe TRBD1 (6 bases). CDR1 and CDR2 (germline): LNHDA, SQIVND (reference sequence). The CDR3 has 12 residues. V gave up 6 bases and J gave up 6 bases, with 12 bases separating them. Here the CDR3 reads CASRNRDGEQYF. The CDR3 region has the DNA TGTGCCAGTAGGAACAGGGACGGCGAGCAGTACTTC. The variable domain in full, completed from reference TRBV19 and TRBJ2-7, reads DGGITQSPKYLFRKEGQNVTLSCEQNLNHDAMYWYRQDPGQGLRLIYYSQIVNDFQKGDIAEGYSVSREKKESFPLTVTSAQKNPTAFYLCASRNRDGEQYFGPGTRLTVT.

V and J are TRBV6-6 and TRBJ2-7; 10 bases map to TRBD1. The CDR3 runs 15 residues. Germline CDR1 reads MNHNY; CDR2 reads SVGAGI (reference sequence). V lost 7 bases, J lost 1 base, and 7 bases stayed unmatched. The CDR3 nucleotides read TGTGCCAGCAATCCGGGACAGGGGCCATCCTACGAGCAGTACTTC. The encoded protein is CASNPGQGPSYEQYF.

CDR3 in DNA: TGTGCCAGCAGTTTATTCCAGGGGGAGGGAAACAATCAGCCCCAGCATTTT. This translates into CASSLFQGEGNNQPQHF. This chain connects TRBV28 to TRBJ1-5; 7 bases fit TRBD1. This CDR3 is built from 17 residues. Germline-derived CDR1 and CDR2 are MDHEN and SYDVKM. The V gene end was trimmed by 1 base and the J gene end by 3 bases; junction bases not matched to a gene: 9.

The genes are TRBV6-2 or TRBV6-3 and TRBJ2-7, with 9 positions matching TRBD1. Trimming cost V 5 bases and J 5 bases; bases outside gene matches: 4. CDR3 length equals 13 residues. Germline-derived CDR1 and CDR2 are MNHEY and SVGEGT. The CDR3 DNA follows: TGTGCCAGCAGTCGGGACAGGGCGAACGAGCAGTACTTC. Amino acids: CASSRDRANEQYF.

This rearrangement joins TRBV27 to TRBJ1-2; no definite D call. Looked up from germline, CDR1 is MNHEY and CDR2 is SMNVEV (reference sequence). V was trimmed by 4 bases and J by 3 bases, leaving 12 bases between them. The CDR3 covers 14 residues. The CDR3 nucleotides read TGTGCCAGCAGTTGGTTGCGGGGTGACTATGGCTACACCTTC. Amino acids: CASSWLRGDYGYTF.

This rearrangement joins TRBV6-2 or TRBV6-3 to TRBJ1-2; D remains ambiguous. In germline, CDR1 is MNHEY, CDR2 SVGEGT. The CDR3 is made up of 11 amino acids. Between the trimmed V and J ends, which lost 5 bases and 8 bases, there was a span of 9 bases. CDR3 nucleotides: TGTGCCAGCAGTAACGGGGAGGGCTACACCTTC. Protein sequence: CASSNGEGYTF.

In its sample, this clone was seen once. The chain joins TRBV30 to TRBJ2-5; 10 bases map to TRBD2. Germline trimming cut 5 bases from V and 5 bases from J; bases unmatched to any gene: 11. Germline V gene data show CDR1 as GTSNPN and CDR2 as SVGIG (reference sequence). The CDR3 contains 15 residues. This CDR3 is CAWCPASGGAETQYF. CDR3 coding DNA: TGTGCCTGGTGTCCAGCTAGCGGGGGTGCTGAGACCCAGTACTTC.